This T cell receptor (beta chain) was identified in a study of cytomegalovirus exposure and HLA in healthy donors. Findings and limits, study-wide: For most TCR sequences rarity was the rule, although some public TCRs occurred in many donors. Later analysis indicated greater clonal expansion among HLA-associated TCR beta chains than among equally common other chains. Later analysis reportedly placed an Asian-associated ancestry cluster below the approximately 730-donor mean in N-insertions.

This clone showed up just a few times. The antigen is unknown. V was shortened by 2 bases and J by 5 bases, with 20 bases between the two germline ends. The CDR3 is made up of 16 amino acids. Per germline, CDR1 SGHRS and CDR2 YFSETQ. The study ran its PCR with 60 Vbeta and 13 Jbeta primers. Sequencing was performed with immunoSEQ multiplex PCR; in TCRdb, only in-frame clones are kept and a portion is missing. Of under 200,000 clones in the sample, approximately 80% were seen once. V usage is TRBV5-1 and J usage is TRBJ2-7; D is undetermined. The receptor's source is a man between 18 and 29 years old in good health and CMV-seropositive. The sample consisted of PBMCs. Here the CDR3 reads CASSFSANLGIDEQYF. CDR3 coding DNA: TGCGCCAGCAGCTTCTCCGCGAACCTTGGTATCGACGAGCAGTACTTC.